This entry lists 10 T cell receptor beta chains sequenced from one sample in a study of a mutant IDH1 vaccine in newly diagnosed glioma. These receptors lack a known antigen. TCRdb keeps only in-frame clones here, not all; method: immunoSEQ multiplex PCR. The sample comprises 43,000 or so clones, approximately 92% of which are singletons, and 2% to 2.5% rests with the top ten. The time point was: week 35, safety follow-up. Every vaccine dose comprised 300 ug of mutant IDH1 20-mer peptide plus topical imiquimod. Sequencing used PBMCs, obtained from a glioma patient whose treatment included an IDH1 peptide vaccine. The receptors here all came from a man between 50 and 59 years old with glioma.

The CDR3 here is CASSGRPRAGAFF. The CDR3 DNA reads TGTGCCAGCAGCGGGCGTCCCCGCGCAGGTGCTTTCTTT. This chain uses TRBV2 with TRBJ1-1; D not certain. Germline V gene lookup returns CDR1 SNHLY and CDR2 FYNNEI. CDR3 length: 13 amino acids. The V end lost 6 bases, the J end lost 11 bases, and 19 bases lay between the germline ends.

This clone came up a few times. The J gene is TRBJ2-7, the V gene TRBV2, with D maybe TRBD1 (6 bases). CDR1 is SNHLY and CDR2 is FYNNEI in the germline V gene. The CDR3 is 13 residues long. Trimming left V 4 bases short and J 7 bases short, with 14 bases between. The CDR3 reads CASSGGLLGEQYF. Here the CDR3 DNA reads TGTGCCAGCAGTGGGGGGCTGCTGGGAGAGCAGTACTTC. Looking up the rest from reference TRBV2 and TRBJ2-7 gives the full variable domain: EPEVTQTPSHQVTQMGQEVILRCVPISNHLYFYWYRQILGQKVEFLVSFYNNEISEKSEIFDDQFSVERPDGSNFTLKIRSTKLEDSAMYFCASSGGLLGEQYFGPGTRLTVT.

Here the CDR3 DNA reads TGTGCCAGCAGCCGACGGACAGGAGATGACTACGAGCAGTACTTC. It yields the protein CASSRRTGDDYEQYF. The genes are TRBV11-3 and TRBJ2-7; 7 nucleotides line up with TRBD1. V lost 5 bases to trimming and J lost 3 bases; unmatched junction nucleotides: 10. This CDR3 contains 15 residues. Looked up from germline, CDR1 is SGHNT and CDR2 is YENEEA.

The CDR3 nucleotides read TGTGCCAGCAGTGGCGACAGGGGTACCGCTGAAGCTTTCTTT. As protein: CASSGDRGTAEAFF. The chain joins TRBV6-1 to TRBJ1-1; 8 bases are a match to TRBD1. The V and J ends lost 4 bases and 6 bases, in that order; junction bases with no gene match: 7. The CDR3 covers 14 residues. From germline, CDR1 is MNHNS and CDR2 SASEGT.

This chain connects TRBV11-2 to TRBJ2-1, with TRBD2 identical over 14 bases. V lost 5 bases to trimming and J lost 4 bases; unmatched junction nucleotides: 4. CDR3 length: 16 amino acids. Germline V gene data show CDR1 as SGHAT and CDR2 as FQNNGV. This chain's CDR3 is CASSLRLAGGYNEQFF. CDR3 coding DNA: TGTGCCAGCAGCCTAAGACTAGCGGGAGGGTACAATGAGCAGTTCTTC.

The V call is TRBV14, the J call TRBJ2-5, with a weak D call TRBD2 (5 bases). CDR1 is SGHDN and CDR2 is FVKESK in the germline V gene. The CDR3 length is 16 residues. V lost 0 bases, J lost 5 bases, and 16 bases lay in between. CDR3 residues: CASSQDLQREQETQYF. CDR3 nucleotides: TGTGCCAGCAGCCAAGATTTACAGAGGGAGCAGGAGACCCAGTACTTC. Variable domain in full (rest from reference TRBV14 and TRBJ2-5): EAGVTQFPSHSVIEKGQTVTLRCDPISGHDNLYWYRRVMGKEIKFLLHFVKESKQDESGMPNNRFLAERTGGTYSTLKVQPAELEDSGVYFCASSQDLQREQETQYFGPGTRLLVL.

The V call is TRBV5-4, the J call TRBJ2-3, with D perhaps TRBD1 or TRBD2 (5 bases each). Trimming cost V 4 bases and J 0 bases, with 18 bases left between them. The CDR3 totals 17 residues. CDR1 SGHNT and CDR2 YYREEE come from the germline V gene (reference sequence). CDR3 coding DNA: TGTGCCAGCAGCCCCGGGACCGCGCCTCCAAGCACAGATACGCAGTATTTT. Its protein is CASSPGTAPPSTDTQYF.

The table lists this clone with a count of one. The chain joins TRBV1 to TRBJ2-3; the D call of TRBD1 is as the table states it, not checked on the DNA. TRBV1 is tagged as a pseudogene. This CDR3 is built from 17 residues. For the CDR3, the DNA is TGCACCAGCAGCCAAGATCCGGCCAGGGTAAGTACAGATACGCAGTATTTT. It yields the protein CTSSQDPARVSTDTQYF.

The chain has TRBV4-2 and TRBJ1-1; 9 bases line up with TRBD1. The V gene's germline CDR1 is LGHNA and CDR2 YNFKEQ. The CDR3 spans 14 residues. Germline trimming cut 6 bases from V and 0 bases from J; bases unmatched to any gene: 2. Here the CDR3 reads CASRGDRVNTEAFF. Here the CDR3 DNA reads TGTGCCAGCAGGGGGGACAGGGTGAACACTGAAGCTTTCTTT.

The gene calls are TRBV28 and TRBJ1-2; D perhaps matches TRBD1 (6 bases). There are 14 residues in the CDR3. Per the germline V gene, CDR1 is MDHEN and CDR2 is SYDVKM. V lost 3 bases and J lost 7, with 15 bases in between. The CDR3 sequence is CASSLRGARLGYTF. The CDR3 DNA sequence: TGTGCCAGCAGTTTGCGGGGGGCGCGACTTGGCTACACCTTC.